These 27 T cell receptor beta chains came from one sample sequenced in a study of CD8+CD57+ T cells in acquired aplastic anemia. Genomic DNA provided the template from which TCR beta VDJ and CDR3 profiles were obtained. TCRdb recomputed calls from the reads with MiXCR, one row per CDR3 protein. The table includes roughly 180,000 distinct CDR3 sequences, around 50% detected once. The sequenced patients had an expansion of CD8+CD57+ cells seen by flow cytometry. Sequencing input: sorted CD4+, CD8+, or CD8+CD57+ T cells (not recorded which) from PBMCs. These receptors were collected from a human donor with aplastic anemia.

Notes on this clonotype: Given a much more abundant clone one base away, this may be a read error. The chain couples TRBV5-8 to TRBJ1-4; no reliable D call. This CDR3 comprises 11 residues. CDR1 SGHTS and CDR2 YDEGEE come from the germline V gene. The CDR3 region is CASSRREKLLF. For the CDR3, the DNA is TGTGCCAGCAGCCGGAGGGAAAAACTGCTTTTT.

This clonotype was picked up many times. The genes are TRBV20-1 and TRBJ1-2; D uncertain. The germline V gene has CDR1 DFQATT and CDR2 SNEGSKA (reference sequence). The CDR3 is made up of 12 amino acids. Trimming stripped 4 bases from V and 3 bases from J, with 9 bases between. The chain's CDR3 is CSATGGDYGYTF. CDR3 coding DNA: TGCAGTGCTACGGGCGGAGACTATGGCTACACCTTC.

In this sample, this clonotype turned up many times. This rearrangement joins TRBV20-1 to TRBJ2-3; 7 bases match TRBD2. The CDR3 runs 14 residues. From germline, CDR1 is DFQATT and CDR2 SNEGSKA (reference sequence). V shed 6 bases and J 8 bases; nucleotides not matched to a gene: 14. CDR3 protein: CSAPGTISIGTQYF. For the CDR3, the DNA is TGCAGTGCACCCGGGACTATAAGTATTGGTACGCAGTATTTT.

The genes are TRBV7-2 and TRBJ2-2; 9 nucleotides align to TRBD2. Germline V gene data show CDR1 as SGHTA and CDR2 as FQGNSA. With 5 bases clipped from V and 3 bases from J, the junction kept 4 bases outside the gene matches. The CDR3 extends over 15 amino acids. CDR3 sequence: CASSPRTSDTGELFF. The CDR3 DNA follows: TGTGCCAGCAGCCCTCGGACTAGCGACACCGGGGAGCTGTTTTTT.

To note about this clonotype: Just one base apart from a much larger clone, this may be a read error. The rearrangement joins TRBV5-4 to TRBJ1-1, with D maybe TRBD1 (5 bases). V shed 4 bases and J shed 3 bases, with 16 bases lying between them. The CDR3 extends over 15 amino acids. CDR1 is SGHNT and CDR2 is YYREEE in the germline V gene (reference sequence). In DNA, the CDR3 is TGTGCCAGCAGCATGGGGCGGGGATCATACACTGAAGCTTTCTTT. This sequence encodes CASSMGRGSYTEAFF. The variable domain in full, with the rest retrieved from reference TRBV5-4 and TRBJ1-1, is ETGVTQSPTHLIKTRGQQVTLRCSSQSGHNTVSWYQQALGQGPQFIFQYYREEENGRGNFPPRFSGLQFPNYSSELNVNALELDDSALYLCASSMGRGSYTEAFFGQGTRLTVV.

CDR3 region: CSVDPRQGGTYEQYF. CDR3 DNA sequence: TGCAGCGTCGACCCGAGACAGGGAGGCACCTACGAGCAGTACTTC. The gene calls are TRBV29-1 and TRBJ2-7; tentative D call: TRBD1 (7 bases). This CDR3 contains 15 residues. Germline V lookup: CDR1 SQVTM, CDR2 ANQGSEA. Trimming removed 6 bases from V and 2 bases from J, with 20 bases in between.

The chain links TRBV7-2 to TRBJ2-1; TRBD2 matches at 9 bases. Germline CDR1 and CDR2: SGHTA and FQGNSA. V dropped 5 bases and J dropped 13; count of bases not matched to a gene: 9. This CDR3 contains 13 residues. CDR3 sequence reads: CASSPRLAEDQFF. As DNA, the CDR3 is TGTGCCAGCAGCCCCAGACTAGCGGAGGACCAGTTCTTC.

Ten or more counts support this clonotype. The chain has TRBV28 and TRBJ1-6, with D unclear. The germline gives CDR1 MDHEN, CDR2 SYDVKM. The ends were cut back, 1 base at V and 6 bases at J, with 10 bases in the middle. This CDR3 is 15 amino acids long. In nucleotides, the CDR3 is TGTGCCAGCAGTTTATCACGTTGGGGTAATTCACCCCTCCACTTT. It yields the protein CASSLSRWGNSPLHF.

This clonotype was recorded many times. The chain couples TRBV4-1 to TRBJ1-2; 8 positions match TRBD1. V shed 4 bases, J shed 2 bases, and the junction held 6 bases outside the gene matches. From germline, CDR1 is MGHRA and CDR2 YSYEKL. This CDR3 has 15 amino acids. CDR3 sequence: CASSLGQGLNYGYTF. The CDR3 DNA follows: TGCGCCAGCAGCCTAGGACAGGGACTCAACTATGGCTACACCTTC.

This clonotype occurred once. The chain uses TRBV24-1 and TRBJ1-2; 7 bases agree with TRBD1. J gave up 6 bases and V 4 bases, and 7 bases lay outside the gene matches. The CDR3 covers 14 residues. Germline values: CDR1 KGHDR, CDR2 SFDVKD. The DNA of the CDR3 is TGTGCCACCAGTGACCGAAGGCAGGGGGATGGCTACACCTTC. Translating gives CATSDRRQGDGYTF.

This clonotype was counted many times. This chain joins TRBV12-3 or TRBV12-4 and TRBJ2-7; D unclear. Trimming pared 5 bases from V and 6 bases from J, leaving 11 bases between. The CDR3 has 12 residues. CDR3 sequence (DNA): TGTGCCAGCAGTAGACCCTTTGGCGAGCAGTACTTC. Encoded protein: CASSRPFGEQYF.

The table lists this clonotype with a few counts. CDR3 in DNA: TGTGCCATCAGTACCGGGACTTCCTCCTACGAGCAGTACTTC. It codes for CAISTGTSSYEQYF. The chain is built from TRBV10-3 and TRBJ2-7, with D possibly TRBD2 on 6 matching bases. Germline lookup yields CDR1 ENHRY and CDR2 SYGVKD. Between the trimmed V and J ends, which lost 5 bases and 0 bases, there was a span of 11 bases. The CDR3 is 14 residues long.

This clonotype occurred a few times. A read error may explain this, as a much larger clone is one base away. The chain couples TRBV7-8 to TRBJ2-7, with TRBD1 identical over 7 bases. Germline CDR1 reads SGHVS; CDR2 reads FQNEAQ. With V trimmed by 5 bases and J by 2 bases, 3 bases remained unmatched. The CDR3 length is 13 residues. CDR3 DNA sequence: TGTGCCAGCAGCCATACAGGGGCCTACGAGCAGTACTTC. Its translation: CASSHTGAYEQYF. The entire variable domain, with the rest obtained from reference TRBV7-8 and TRBJ2-7, is as follows: GAGVSQSPRYKVAKRGQDVALRCDPISGHVSLFWYQQALGQGPEFLTYFQNEAQLDKSGLPSDRFFAERPEGSVSTLKIQRTQQEDSAVYLCASSHTGAYEQYFGPGTRLTVT.

The rearrangement joins TRBV29-1 to TRBJ2-1; 9 bases align to TRBD2. The CDR3 length is 12 residues. Germline V CDR1 and CDR2: SQVTM, ANQGSEA. V gave up 7 bases and J gave up 7 bases; unmatched junction bases: 5. CDR3 in amino acids: CSAKTSGNEQFF. The CDR3 DNA sequence: TGCAGCGCCAAGACTAGCGGTAATGAGCAGTTCTTC.

The chain is built from TRBV24-1 and TRBJ2-1; 8 bases align to TRBD1. The V and J ends lost 9 bases and 4 bases, in that order; junction bases with no gene match: 10. In germline, CDR1 is KGHDR, CDR2 SFDVKD. The CDR3 runs 15 residues. The CDR3 spells CATAGPGTGYNEQFF. CDR3 coding DNA: TGTGCCACCGCCGGGCCGGGGACAGGTTACAATGAGCAGTTCTTC.

This clonotype was picked up many times. The chain links TRBV2 to TRBJ1-3; D ambiguous. Germline lookup yields CDR1 SNHLY and CDR2 FYNNEI. V gave up 4 bases and J gave up 2 bases, with 12 bases separating them. The CDR3 totals 15 residues. DNA for the CDR3: TGTGCCAGCAGTGGGGCGGCCGAGGCTGGAAACACCATATATTTT. This sequence encodes CASSGAAEAGNTIYF.

This clonotype showed up many times. The chain has TRBV7-2 and TRBJ2-3; TRBD2 matches 14 bases. J was trimmed by 5 bases and V by 5 bases; bases with no gene match: 12. In germline, CDR1 is SGHTA, CDR2 FQGNSA. The CDR3 has 18 residues. CDR3 amino acids: CASSPSRTSGGRGDTQYF. In DNA, the CDR3 is TGTGCCAGCAGCCCAAGTAGGACTAGCGGGGGGCGTGGAGATACGCAGTATTTT.

As for this clonotype: A junction end diverges from the germline sequence, so it may reflect a read error. The V gene is TRBV10-3, the J gene TRBJ1-1; perhaps TRBD1 as D (6 bases). This CDR3 contains 13 residues. Looked up from germline, CDR1 is ENHRY and CDR2 is SYGVKD. CDR3 in amino acids: CASSAQGGTEAFF. The CDR3 DNA sequence: TGTGCCAGCAGTGCACAGGGAGGGACTGAAGCTTTCTTT.

This clonotype was seen at least ten times. This chain uses TRBV7-3 with TRBJ1-6; the D gene is possibly TRBD1 (6 bases). This CDR3 is built from 13 residues. Trimming removed 5 bases from V and 11 bases from J, with 13 bases in between. Germline V gene sequence: CDR1 SGHTA, CDR2 FQGTGA. CDR3 amino acids: CASSIQQGTPLHF. The CDR3 coding sequence is TGTGCCAGCAGCATACAACAGGGCACACCCCTCCACTTT. The complete variable domain, with remaining parts taken from reference TRBV7-3 and TRBJ1-6, reads GAGVSQTPSNKVTEKGKYVELRCDPISGHTALYWYRQSLGQGPEFLIYFQGTGAADDSGLPNDRFFAVRPEGSVSTLKIQRTERGDSAVYLCASSIQQGTPLHFGNGTRLTVT.

Only a few counts were recorded for this clonotype. The J gene is TRBJ2-7, the V gene TRBV2, with D possibly being TRBD1 or TRBD2 (5 bases each). This CDR3 has 15 amino acids. In germline, CDR1 is SNHLY, CDR2 FYNNEI. Trimming removed 3 bases from V and 3 bases from J, with 15 bases in between. CDR3 sequence: CASSDPWGGGYEQYF. In nucleotides, the CDR3 is TGTGCCAGCAGTGACCCCTGGGGCGGAGGCTACGAGCAGTACTTC.

The chain uses TRBV2 and TRBJ1-1, with unresolved D. In germline, CDR1 is SNHLY, CDR2 FYNNEI. V dropped 1 base and J dropped 1 base, with 13 bases sitting between them. The CDR3 totals 16 residues. The CDR3 spells CASSEGTVVGNTEAFF. The DNA for the CDR3 is TGTGCCAGCAGTGAAGGCACGGTCGTGGGGAACACTGAAGCTTTCTTT. Filled out from reference TRBV2 and TRBJ1-1, the complete variable domain reads EPEVTQTPSHQVTQMGQEVILRCVPISNHLYFYWYRQILGQKVEFLVSFYNNEISEKSEIFDDQFSVERPDGSNFTLKIRSTKLEDSAMYFCASSEGTVVGNTEAFFGQGTRLTVV.

The V gene is TRBV7-6, the J gene TRBJ1-4; D remains ambiguous. The V and J ends lost 5 bases and 6 bases respectively, with 4 bases between them. CDR3 length equals 11 residues. Germline V CDR1 and CDR2: SGHVS, FNYEAQ. The CDR3, as DNA: TGTGCCAGCAGCCTACATGAAAAACTGTTTTTT. Amino acids: CASSLHEKLFF.

In this sample, this clonotype turned up many times. The V call is TRBV24-1, the J call TRBJ2-3, with 7 bases aligning to TRBD1. The germline V gene has CDR1 KGHDR and CDR2 SFDVKD. With V trimmed by 8 bases and J by 0 bases, 4 bases remained unmatched. This CDR3 spans 14 amino acids. The CDR3 nucleotides are TGTGCCACCATGGGACAGACTAGCACAGATACGCAGTATTTT. It codes for CATMGQTSTDTQYF.

J is TRBJ2-3 and V is TRBV4-1; 10 bases line up with TRBD2. The CDR3 totals 16 residues. Germline-derived CDR1 and CDR2 are MGHRA and YSYEKL. Trimming at V came to 1 base and at J to 7 bases, leaving 8 bases not matched to a gene. CDR3 nucleotide sequence: TGCGCCAGCAGCCAAGTTTTGCTAGCGGGGGCCAATACGCAGTATTTT. This gives the protein CASSQVLLAGANTQYF.

V usage is TRBV29-1 and J usage is TRBJ1-2; D unresolved. V lost 4 bases to trimming and J lost 0 bases, with 6 bases between them. CDR1 is SQVTM and CDR2 is ANQGSEA in the germline V gene. The CDR3 spans 12 residues. The CDR3 loop reads CSVAEANYGYTF. The CDR3 DNA sequence: TGCAGCGTTGCTGAGGCTAACTATGGCTACACCTTC.

The V and J genes are TRBV4-2 and TRBJ2-7; TRBD2 matches at 9 bases. With 0 bases clipped from V and 0 bases from J, the junction kept 3 bases outside the gene matches. Germline CDR1 is LGHNA and CDR2 is YNFKEQ. The CDR3 totals 16 residues. The CDR3 loop is CASSQDPAGGSYEQYF. The CDR3 DNA reads as TGTGCCAGCAGCCAAGATCCAGCGGGGGGCTCCTACGAGCAGTACTTC.

This clonotype appeared a single time. This clone may be a read error of a much larger clone one base away. Here the CDR3 reads CSARNTVGGGDTEAFF. The CDR3 bases are TGCAGTGCTAGGAATACTGTCGGGGGGGGAGACACTGAAGCTTTCTTT. The chain couples TRBV20-1 to TRBJ1-1; D possibly corresponds to TRBD1 (5 bases). CDR3 size: 16 residues. V gave up 3 bases and J gave up 3 bases, with 20 bases separating them. Germline V gene lookup returns CDR1 DFQATT and CDR2 SNEGSKA (reference sequence).